Listed below are T cell receptor beta chains from one sample, sequenced in a study of blood T cell repertoires in COVID-19. TCRdb's copy holds only in-frame clones and misses some; the assay was immunoSEQ multiplex PCR. The table records about 190,000 clones, 65% to 85% of them present only once. The source material was PBMCs or T cells enriched from blood (not recorded which). The receptor source for this set is a woman in her 30s who had recovered from COVID-19. Each CDR3 is given with its conserved first and last residue.

v_gene: TRBV6-5; j_gene: TRBJ1-2; CDR3aa: CASNDRQGQTF
v_gene: TRBV19; j_gene: TRBJ1-1; CDR3aa: CASSIVQGNTEAFF
v_gene: TRBV5-6; j_gene: TRBJ2-5; CDR3aa: CASSRRGVRETQYF
v_gene: TRBV11-2; j_gene: TRBJ1-1; CDR3aa: CASSVIGGVAEAFF
v_gene: TRBV27; j_gene: TRBJ1-3; CDR3aa: CASSPLGRAAGNTIYF
v_gene: TRBV5-1; j_gene: TRBJ2-3; CDR3aa: CASSLALAGLGGTDTQYF
v_gene: TRBV9; j_gene: TRBJ1-6; CDR3aa: CASSPGQVNSPLHF
v_gene: TRBV6-5; j_gene: TRBJ2-1; CDR3aa: CASSYRASGENEQFF
v_gene: TRBV5-6; j_gene: TRBJ2-7; CDR3aa: CASSPAQGPYEQYF
v_gene: TRBV24-1; j_gene: TRBJ2-5; CDR3aa: CATGPGETQYF
v_gene: TRBV11-2; j_gene: TRBJ1-5; CDR3aa: CASSLLGGVSNQPQHF
v_gene: TRBV15; j_gene: TRBJ1-4; CDR3aa: CATSKGQGSSNEKLFF
v_gene: TRBV11-3; j_gene: TRBJ1-1; CDR3aa: CASSLGRAEAFF
v_gene: TRBV19; j_gene: TRBJ1-1; CDR3aa: CASTIGGLGNTEAFF
v_gene: TRBV2; j_gene: TRBJ2-6; CDR3aa: CASSEARGQGSGANVLTF
v_gene: TRBV5-1; j_gene: TRBJ2-3; CDR3aa: CASSLEGDRGTDTQYF
v_gene: TRBV27; j_gene: TRBJ1-6; CDR3aa: CASSLGGLGNSPLHF
v_gene: TRBV18; j_gene: TRBJ1-1; CDR3aa: CASSLRTGKNTEAFF
v_gene: TRBV6-5; j_gene: TRBJ1-2; CDR3aa: CASSYSERGGYTF
v_gene: TRBV29-1; j_gene: TRBJ1-4; CDR3aa: CSVTESNEKLFF
v_gene: TRBV6-5; j_gene: TRBJ1-2; CDR3aa: CASSSSPGTLYGYTF
v_gene: TRBV6-5; j_gene: TRBJ2-7; CDR3aa: CASTSAGVTYEQYF
v_gene: TRBV29-1; j_gene: TRBJ1-3; CDR3aa: CSVRGGQENTIYF
v_gene: TRBV28; j_gene: TRBJ1-4; CDR3aa: CASSSAGGSEKLFF
v_gene: TRBV9; j_gene: TRBJ1-2; CDR3aa: CASSVGTGGIGDGYTF
v_gene: TRBV7-8; j_gene: TRBJ1-5; CDR3aa: CASSLYTNQPQHF
v_gene: TRBV7-2; j_gene: TRBJ2-3; CDR3aa: CASSPLAAGTDTQYF
v_gene: TRBV3-1/TRBV3-2; j_gene: TRBJ1-6; CDR3aa: CASSHRGKDSPLHF
v_gene: TRBV3-1/TRBV3-2; j_gene: TRBJ1-2; CDR3aa: CASSQEPVLHGYTF
v_gene: TRBV7-2; j_gene: TRBJ2-3; CDR3aa: CASSLVLGATSTDTQYF
v_gene: TRBV7-3; j_gene: TRBJ2-2; CDR3aa: CASSLTRTGPGELFF
v_gene: TRBV4-2; j_gene: TRBJ1-5; CDR3aa: CASSQEENQPQHF
v_gene: TRBV5-1; j_gene: TRBJ1-1; CDR3aa: CASSRDSEPNTEAFF
v_gene: TRBV7-2; j_gene: TRBJ2-1; CDR3aa: CASSLASGSVYNEQFF
v_gene: TRBV24-1; j_gene: TRBJ2-2; CDR3aa: CATSDWTGLNGELFF